One and the same sample provided the 5 T cell receptor beta chains below, sequenced in a study of cytomegalovirus exposure and HLA in healthy donors. Use of 60 Vbeta and 13 Jbeta primers characterized the PCR. The protocol was immunoSEQ multiplex PCR, while the TCRdb copy is restricted to in-frame clones and leaves out a portion. The sample includes approximately 100,000 clones, 65% to 80% seen only once; the top ten take about a tenth. The sample consisted of PBMCs. These receptors came from a woman aged 18 to 35 in good health and CMV-seropositive.

This sequence joins TRBV7-9 and TRBJ1-3; no firm D call. The CDR3 loop spans 17 amino acids. Trimming removed 0 bases from V and 0 bases from J, with 12 bases in between. Germline lookup yields CDR1 SEHNR and CDR2 FQNEAQ (reference sequence). The CDR3 spells CASSLANWATSGNTIYF. CDR3 nucleotide sequence: TGTGCCAGCAGCTTAGCGAATTGGGCGACCTCTGGAAACACCATATATTTT.

This clone appeared many times. The V gene is TRBV5-1, the J gene TRBJ1-6; D call uncertain. This CDR3 contains 15 residues. V dropped 2 bases and J dropped 8 bases, with 14 bases sitting between them. The germline V gene encodes CDR1 SGHRS and CDR2 YFSETQ. The CDR3: CASSLWASGDSPLHF. CDR3 DNA: TGCGCCAGCAGCTTATGGGCCTCCGGGGATTCACCCCTCCACTTT.

V usage is TRBV6-1 and J usage is TRBJ1-3; TRBD1 might be the D (6 bases). V shed 8 bases and J shed 4 bases, with 12 bases lying between them. CDR1 is MNHNS, CDR2 SASEGT, per germline. The CDR3 contains 13 residues. CDR3 nucleotide sequence: TGTGCCAGCGGACAGCTTGGGGGAAACACCATATATTTT. Translation: CASGQLGGNTIYF.

The chain recombines TRBV7-2 with TRBJ1-2; D unclear. The CDR3 length is 14 residues. Germline-derived CDR1 and CDR2 are SGHTA and FQGNSA. Trimming took 5 bases from V and 0 from J, leaving 10 bases between them. In nucleotides, the CDR3 is TGTGCCAGCAGCCCACAAAATTCTAACTATGGCTACACCTTC. It specifies CASSPQNSNYGYTF.

J is TRBJ2-3 and V is TRBV6-1; TRBD2 aligns across 9 bases. The ends lost 3 bases at V and 1 base at J; junction bases unmatched: 5. The CDR3 has 16 residues. Germline V CDR1 and CDR2: MNHNS, SASEGT. CDR3 nucleotides: TGTGCCAGCAGTGACGTGGCTAGCGGGGGCACAGATACGCAGTATTTT. Translated: CASSDVASGGTDTQYF.